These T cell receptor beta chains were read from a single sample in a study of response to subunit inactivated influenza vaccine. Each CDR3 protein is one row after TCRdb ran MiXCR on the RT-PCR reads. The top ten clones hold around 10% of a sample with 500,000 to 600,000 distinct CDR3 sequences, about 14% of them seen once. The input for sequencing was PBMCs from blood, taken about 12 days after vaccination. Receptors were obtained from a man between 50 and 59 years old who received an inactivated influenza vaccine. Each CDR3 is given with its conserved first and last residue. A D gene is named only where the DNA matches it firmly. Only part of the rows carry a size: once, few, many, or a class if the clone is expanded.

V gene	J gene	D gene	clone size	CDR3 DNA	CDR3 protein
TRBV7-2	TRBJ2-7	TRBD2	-	TGTGCCAGCAGCGTGACGGGGGGGAATAGATACGAGCAGTACTTC	CASSVTGGNRYEQYF
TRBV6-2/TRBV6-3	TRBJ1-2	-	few	TGTGCCAGCAGGTCTTTTGGCTACACCTTC	CASRSFGYTF
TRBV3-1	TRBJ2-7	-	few	TGTGCCAGCAGCCAAGACAGGGAATCCTACGAGCAGTACTTC	CASSQDRESYEQYF
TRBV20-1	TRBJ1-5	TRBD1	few	TGCAGTGCTAGAGATCCAGGGGGGGCTGCTCAGCCCCAGCATTTT	CSARDPGGAAQPQHF
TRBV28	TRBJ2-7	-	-	TGTGCCAGCAGTTTAGCCCAGGGGTTATGGTGGGAGCAGTACTTC	CASSLAQGLWWEQYF
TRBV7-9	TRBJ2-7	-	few	TGTGCCAGCAGCCCCCCCGCACACGAGCAGTACTTC	CASSPPAHEQYF
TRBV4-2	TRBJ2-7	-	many	TGTGCCAGCAGCCAAGGTGGGGGATCCTACGAGCAGTACTTC	CASSQGGGSYEQYF
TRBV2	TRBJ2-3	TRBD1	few	TGTGCCAGCAGTCCCGGGACAGGGGATTCAGATACGCAGTATTTT	CASSPGTGDSDTQYF
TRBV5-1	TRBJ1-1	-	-	TGCGCCAGCAGCTTGTCAGTGGGCACTGAAGCTTTCTTT	CASSLSVGTEAFF
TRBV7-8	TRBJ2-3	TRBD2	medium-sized	TGTGCCAGCAGCTTAACGGGGGGGCTCGCAGATACGCAGTATTTT	CASSLTGGLADTQYF
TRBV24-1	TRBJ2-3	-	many	TGTGCCACCAGTGATTACGGGGTCGCGGGAGATACGCAGTATTTT	CATSDYGVAGDTQYF
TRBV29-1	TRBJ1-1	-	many	TGCAGCGTTGGTCTGAGTGAAGCTTTCTTT	CSVGLSEAFF
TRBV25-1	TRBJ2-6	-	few	TGTGCCAGCAGTGAACAAGGGGGGTCTGGGGCCAACGTCCTGACTTTC	CASSEQGGSGANVLTF
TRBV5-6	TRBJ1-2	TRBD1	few	TGTGCCAGCAGCCCCTTGTTCGGGACAGGGGTAAATGGCTACACCTTC	CASSPLFGTGVNGYTF
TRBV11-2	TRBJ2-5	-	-	TGTGCCAGCAGCTTAGGGTTCGGTCTTCAAGAGACCCAGTACTTC	CASSLGFGLQETQYF
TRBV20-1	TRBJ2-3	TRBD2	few	TGCAGTGCTAGAGTTTGGGGACTAGCGGGAGATTGGACAGATACGCAGTATTTT	CSARVWGLAGDWTDTQYF
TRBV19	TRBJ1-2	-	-	TGTGCCAGTAGTTCAGCCGGGACCACTTTATATGGCTACACCTTC	CASSSAGTTLYGYTF
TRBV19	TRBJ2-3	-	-	TGTGCCAGTAGTATACGCGTACGGCCAACAGATACGCAGTATTTT	CASSIRVRPTDTQYF
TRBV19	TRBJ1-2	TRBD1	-	TGTGCCAGTAGGCGACAGGGGGTTAACTATGGCTACACCTTC	CASRRQGVNYGYTF
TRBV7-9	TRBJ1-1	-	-	TGTGCCAGCAGCCCTGTAGGGGTCTGGGACACTGAAGCTTTCTTT	CASSPVGVWDTEAFF
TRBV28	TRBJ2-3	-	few	TGTGCCAGCTGCGGGCGGTCGACAGATACGCAGTATTTT	CASCGRSTDTQYF
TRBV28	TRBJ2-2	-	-	TGTGCCAGCAGTTTCCTCAGGGCCTCGGGGACCGGGGAGCTGTTTTTT	CASSFLRASGTGELFF
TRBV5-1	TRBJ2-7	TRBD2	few	TGCGCCAGCAGCTTGACCACGGGGGGGGCCTACGAGCAGTACTTC	CASSLTTGGAYEQYF
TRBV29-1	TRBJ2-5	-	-	TGCAGCGTTGATTCCCAGGGGACCTCGAAGACCCAGTACTTC	CSVDSQGTSKTQYF
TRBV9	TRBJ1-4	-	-	TGTGCCAGCAGCGCCACAAGGGGGACTAATGAAAAACTGTTTTTT	CASSATRGTNEKLFF
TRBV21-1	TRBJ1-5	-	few	TGTGCCAGCAGCAAAGATCGGGTCAGACAGGAGAATCAGCCCCAGCATTTT	CASSKDRVRQENQPQHF
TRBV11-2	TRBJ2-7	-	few	TGTGCCAGCAGCTTAGATCTGCGGGCTCTCGAGCAGTACTTC	CASSLDLRALEQYF
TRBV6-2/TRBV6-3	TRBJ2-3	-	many	TGTGCCAGCAGTTACTCGACGGGGGAGATCACAGATACGCAGTATTTT	CASSYSTGEITDTQYF
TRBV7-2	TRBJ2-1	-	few	TGTGCCAGCAGCTTAGGTCGCAGCTACTACAATGAGCAGTTCTTC	CASSLGRSYYNEQFF
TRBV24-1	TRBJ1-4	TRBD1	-	TGTGCCACCAGTGATTTCATCCAGGGGGTTGAAAAACTGTTTTTT	CATSDFIQGVEKLFF
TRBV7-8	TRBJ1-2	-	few	TGTGCCAGCAGCTTAGCCGGTATGATCGTCTTC	CASSLAGMIVF
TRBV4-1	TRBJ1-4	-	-	TGCGCCAGCAGCCGGGGGTCCTTTAATGAAAAACTGTTTTTT	CASSRGSFNEKLFF
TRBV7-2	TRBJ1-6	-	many	TGTGCCAGCAGCCGGAACAGGAGGGTGGGGGCCCTCCACTTT	CASSRNRRVGALHF
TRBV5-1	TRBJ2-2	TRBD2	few	TGCGCCAGCAGCTTGCGGACTAGATACACCGGGGAGCTGTTTTTT	CASSLRTRYTGELFF
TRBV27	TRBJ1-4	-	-	TGTGCCAGCAGGAGCGGCCTCCGGAGGACCGAAAAACTGTTTTTT	CASRSGLRRTEKLFF
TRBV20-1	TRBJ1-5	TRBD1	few	TGCAGTGCTACAACAGGGGTGGATCAGCCCCAGCATTTT	CSATTGVDQPQHF
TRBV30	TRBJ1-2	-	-	TGTGCCTGGAGTGATTACAGAAACTATGGCTACACCTTC	CAWSDYRNYGYTF
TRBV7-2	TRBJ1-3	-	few	TGTGCCAGCAGCTCAGGACGGTCCTCCGGAAACACCATATATTTT	CASSSGRSSGNTIYF
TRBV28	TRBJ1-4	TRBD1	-	TGTGCCAGCAGTTTAAGGTCCGGGACAGGGAATGAAAAACTGTTTTTT	CASSLRSGTGNEKLFF
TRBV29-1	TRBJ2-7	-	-	TGCAGCGTTGAAGACACAGGATACGAGCAGTACTTC	CSVEDTGYEQYF
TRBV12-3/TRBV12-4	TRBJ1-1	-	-	TGTGCCAGCAGTTTAATCGGGGCTGAAGCTTTCTTT	CASSLIGAEAFF
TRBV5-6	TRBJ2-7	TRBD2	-	TGTGCCAGCAGCGCAGGACTAGCGGGAGTCTCCTACGAGCAGTACTTC	CASSAGLAGVSYEQYF
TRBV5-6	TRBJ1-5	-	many	TGTGCCAGCAGCTTGGCCGGGGGGGATGACAATCAGCCCCAGCATTTT	CASSLAGGDDNQPQHF
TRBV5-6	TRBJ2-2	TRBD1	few	TGTGCCAGCAGGGTAGACAGGGCCTACACCGGGGAGCTGTTTTTT	CASRVDRAYTGELFF
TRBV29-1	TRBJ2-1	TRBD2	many	TGCAGCGTCGTCGGACTAGCGGGGGGCGCATACAATGAGCAGTTCTTC	CSVVGLAGGAYNEQFF
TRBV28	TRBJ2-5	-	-	TGTGCCAGCAGTTTTATTGGTACGGAAGAGACCCAGTACTTC	CASSFIGTEETQYF
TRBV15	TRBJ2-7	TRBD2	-	TGTGCCACCAGCAGCGCTAGCGGAAAGGCCTACGAGCAGTACTTC	CATSSASGKAYEQYF
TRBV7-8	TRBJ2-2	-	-	TGTGCCAGCAGCCCCGGGGGGACAGAACTCACCGGGGAGCTGTTTTTT	CASSPGGTELTGELFF
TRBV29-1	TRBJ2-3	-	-	TGCAGCGTTGTTCAGGGCGGCACAGATACGCAGTATTTT	CSVVQGGTDTQYF
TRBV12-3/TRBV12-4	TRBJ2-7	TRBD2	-	TGTGCCAGCAGTGTGGCGGGAGGGCCCTACGAGCAGTACTTC	CASSVAGGPYEQYF
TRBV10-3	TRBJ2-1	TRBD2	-	TGTGCCATCAGTGCTAGCGGGGGGCCCAAGTGGGGTGAGCAGTTCTTC	CAISASGGPKWGEQFF
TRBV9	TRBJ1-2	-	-	TGTGCCAGCAGCGTAGCTGGGGGGCTGGATGGCTACACCTTC	CASSVAGGLDGYTF
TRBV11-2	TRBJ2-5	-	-	TGTGCCAGCAACTTAGACGCGTTACAAGAGACCCAGTACTTC	CASNLDALQETQYF
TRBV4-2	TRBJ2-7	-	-	TGTGCCAGCAGCGAGACATTCGGTTACTACGAGCAGTACTTC	CASSETFGYYEQYF
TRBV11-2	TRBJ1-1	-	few	TGTGCCAGCAGCTCCGTGAAGGAATGGGTCACTGAAGCTTTCTTT	CASSSVKEWVTEAFF
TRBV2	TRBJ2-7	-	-	TGTGCCAGCAGTGAGATAGCAACAGGGTTCTACGAGCAGTACTTC	CASSEIATGFYEQYF
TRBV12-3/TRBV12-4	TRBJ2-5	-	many	TGTGCCAGCAGTGACCGGGACCCGGGGCTTCAAGAGACCCAGTACTTC	CASSDRDPGLQETQYF
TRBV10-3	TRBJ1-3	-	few	TGTGCCATCAGTGAGTGGCCGGATGGAAACACCATATATTTT	CAISEWPDGNTIYF
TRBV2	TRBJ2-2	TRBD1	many	TGTGCCAGCAGGAAGACAGGGGGCCCGAACACCGGGGAGCTGTTTTTT	CASRKTGGPNTGELFF
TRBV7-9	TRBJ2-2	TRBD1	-	TGTGCCAGCAGATTGACCGGGACAGCTAACACCGGGGAGCTGTTTTTT	CASRLTGTANTGELFF